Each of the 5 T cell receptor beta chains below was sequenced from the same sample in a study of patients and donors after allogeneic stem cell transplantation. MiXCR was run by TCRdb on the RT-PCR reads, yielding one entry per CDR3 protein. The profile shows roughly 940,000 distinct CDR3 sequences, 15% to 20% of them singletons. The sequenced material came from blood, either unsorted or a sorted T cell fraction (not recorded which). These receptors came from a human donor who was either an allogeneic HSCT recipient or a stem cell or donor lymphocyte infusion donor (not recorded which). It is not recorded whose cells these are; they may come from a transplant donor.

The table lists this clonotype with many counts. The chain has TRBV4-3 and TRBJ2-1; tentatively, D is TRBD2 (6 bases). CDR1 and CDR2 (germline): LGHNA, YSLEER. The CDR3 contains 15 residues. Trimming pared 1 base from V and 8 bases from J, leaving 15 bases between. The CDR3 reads CASSQGLADIYEQFF. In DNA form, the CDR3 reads TGCGCCAGCAGCCAAGGATTAGCGGATATTTATGAGCAGTTCTTC.

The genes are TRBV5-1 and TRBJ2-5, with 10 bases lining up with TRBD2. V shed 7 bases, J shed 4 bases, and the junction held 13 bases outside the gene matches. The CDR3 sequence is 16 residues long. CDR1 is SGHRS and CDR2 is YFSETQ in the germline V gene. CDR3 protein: CASLRSSGSRGETQYF. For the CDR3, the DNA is TGCGCCAGCTTAAGGTCTAGCGGGAGTAGAGGAGAGACCCAGTACTTC.

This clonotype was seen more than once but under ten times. CDR3 protein: CASSFGVLASEQYF. DNA of the CDR3: TGTGCCAGCAGTTTTGGAGTCCTAGCGAGCGAGCAGTACTTC. This rearrangement joins TRBV12-3 or TRBV12-4 to TRBJ2-7; D might be TRBD2 (6 bases). V lost 3 bases and J lost 6, with 15 bases in between. The CDR3 is made up of 14 amino acids.

CDR3 sequence reads: CASSPRGLKQYF. The CDR3 coding sequence is TGTGCCAGCTCACCCCGTGGCCTGAAGCAGTACTTC. V usage is TRBV18 and J usage is TRBJ2-7; D is undetermined. CDR3 length equals 12 residues. CDR1 and CDR2 (germline): KGHSH, LQKENI. Trimming pared 3 bases from V and 8 bases from J, leaving 11 bases between. Variable domain in full (rest from reference TRBV18 and TRBJ2-7): NAGVMQNPRHLVRRRGQEARLRCSPMKGHSHVYWYRQLPEEGLKFMVYLQKENIIDESGMPKERFSAEFPKEGPSILRIQQVVRGDSAAYFCASSPRGLKQYFGPGTRLTVT.

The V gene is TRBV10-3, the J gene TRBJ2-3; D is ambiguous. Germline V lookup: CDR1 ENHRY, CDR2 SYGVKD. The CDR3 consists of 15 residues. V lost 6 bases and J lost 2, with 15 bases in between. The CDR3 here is CAIRLDPGSTDTQYF. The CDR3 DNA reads TGTGCCATCAGACTGGATCCTGGGTCCACAGATACGCAGTATTTT.